This TCR beta chain was recovered during a study of T cell changes during pregnancy in multiple sclerosis. Sequenced by immunoSEQ multiplex PCR; TCRdb stores in-frame clones only, minus some. Of about 54,000 clones in the sample, about 87% were seen once. The CDR3 is 13 amino acids. After removal of 0 bases from V and 9 bases from J, the junction contained 2 bases not matched to a gene. Germline loops: CDR1 ENHRY, CDR2 SYGVKD. This clone came up once. This TCR was recovered from a female donor with multiple sclerosis, enrolled in a pregnancy study. This specimen was CD4+ T cells from peripheral blood mononuclear cells, taken in the first trimester of pregnancy. The chain is built from TRBV10-3 and TRBJ2-1; 7 positions agree with TRBD2. DNA for the CDR3: TGTGCCATCAGTGAGTCGGTAGCGGGTGAGCAGTTCTTC. It encodes CAISESVAGEQFF.